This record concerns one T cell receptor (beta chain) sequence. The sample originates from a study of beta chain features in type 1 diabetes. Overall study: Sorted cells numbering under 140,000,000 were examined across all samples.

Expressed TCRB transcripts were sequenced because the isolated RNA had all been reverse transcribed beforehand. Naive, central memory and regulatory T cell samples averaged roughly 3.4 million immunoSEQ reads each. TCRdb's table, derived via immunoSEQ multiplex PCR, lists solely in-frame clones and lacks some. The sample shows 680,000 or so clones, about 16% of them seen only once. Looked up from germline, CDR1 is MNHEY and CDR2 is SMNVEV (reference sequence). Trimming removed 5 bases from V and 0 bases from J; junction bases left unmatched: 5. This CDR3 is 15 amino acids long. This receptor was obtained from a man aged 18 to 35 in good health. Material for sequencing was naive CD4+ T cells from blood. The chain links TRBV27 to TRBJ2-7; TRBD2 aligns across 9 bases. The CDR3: CASSRKREDSYEQYF. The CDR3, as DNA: TGTGCCAGCAGTCGCAAGCGGGAGGACTCCTACGAGCAGTACTTC.